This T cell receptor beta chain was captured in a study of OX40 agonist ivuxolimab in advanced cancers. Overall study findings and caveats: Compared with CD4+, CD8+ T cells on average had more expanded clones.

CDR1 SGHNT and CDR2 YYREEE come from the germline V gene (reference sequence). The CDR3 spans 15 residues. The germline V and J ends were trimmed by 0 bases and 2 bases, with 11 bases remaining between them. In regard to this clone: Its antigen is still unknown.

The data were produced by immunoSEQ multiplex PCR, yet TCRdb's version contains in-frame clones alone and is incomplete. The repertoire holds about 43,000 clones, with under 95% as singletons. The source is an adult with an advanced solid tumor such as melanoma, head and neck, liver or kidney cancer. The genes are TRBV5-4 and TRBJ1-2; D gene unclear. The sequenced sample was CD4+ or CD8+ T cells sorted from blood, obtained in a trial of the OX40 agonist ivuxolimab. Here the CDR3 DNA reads TGTGCCAGCAGCTTGGGCCGTCAAGGGAACTATGGCTACACCTTC. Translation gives CASSLGRQGNYGYTF.